The 13 T cell receptor beta chains given below trace back to one sample, sequenced in a study of cytomegalovirus exposure and HLA in healthy donors. The PCR contained 60 Vbeta and 13 Jbeta primers. Produced via immunoSEQ multiplex PCR; TCRdb's table is partial and in-frame only. The sample table includes roughly 62,000 clones. The source material was PBMCs. The source is a woman aged 18-29 years in good health and CMV-seronegative.

A note on this clone: The sample carries other DNA sequences with the same CDR3. CDR3 in DNA: TGTGCCAGCAGCCAAGATCGGGGCGGGGGGGCAGATACGCAGTATTTT. This sequence encodes CASSQDRGGGADTQYF. The chain carries TRBV4-2 and TRBJ2-3; 9 nucleotides match TRBD2. V lost 0 bases and J lost 4; bases outside the gene matches: 5. This CDR3 has 16 residues. Germline V gives CDR1 LGHNA, CDR2 YNFKEQ.

The chain joins TRBV5-4 to TRBJ2-1; 9 bases line up with TRBD2. Germline V gene data show CDR1 as SGHNT and CDR2 as YYREEE (reference sequence). The J segment lost 8 bases and the V segment lost 3 bases, leaving 9 bases of the junction unmatched. This CDR3 has 15 residues. The chain's CDR3 is CASSSPAGGPHEQFF. CDR3 bases: TGTGCCAGCAGCTCACCGGCGGGGGGGCCCCATGAGCAGTTCTTC.

This chain links TRBV6-1 with TRBJ1-1; 7 bases line up with TRBD1. Germline-derived CDR1 and CDR2 are MNHNS and SASEGT. This CDR3 contains 14 residues. With V trimmed by 8 bases and J by 0 bases, 6 bases remained unmatched. The CDR3 reads CASYWTGMNTEAFF. DNA for the CDR3: TGTGCCAGCTATTGGACAGGAATGAACACTGAAGCTTTCTTT.

The gene calls are TRBV25-1 and TRBJ1-2; D unclear. The CDR3 length is 13 residues. The V end was cut by 7 bases, the J end by 6 bases, with 15 bases between. The germline CDR1 and CDR2 sequences are MGHDK and SYGVNS. CDR3 sequence: CASTQLRRDGYTF. DNA of the CDR3: TGTGCCAGCACCCAGTTACGGAGGGATGGCTACACCTTC.

This chain connects TRBV5-1 to TRBJ2-7; D is possibly TRBD1 (5 bases). Per germline, CDR1 SGHRS and CDR2 YFSETQ. Trimming left V 5 bases short and J 2 bases short, with 20 bases between. This CDR3 comprises 16 residues. The CDR3 reads CASSSTSGLGAYEQYF. DNA of the CDR3: TGCGCCAGCAGTTCCACCTCAGGGCTTGGGGCCTACGAGCAGTACTTC.

CDR3 sequence reads: CASIRAGGPAGELFF. CDR3 bases: TGTGCCAGCATTCGAGCGGGAGGGCCGGCCGGGGAGCTGTTTTTT. The chain links TRBV6-5 to TRBJ2-2, with 10 bases that match TRBD2. V lost 7 bases and J lost 6; bases outside the gene matches: 8. The CDR3 length is 15 residues. Germline loops: CDR1 MNHEY, CDR2 SVGAGI.

Details on this clone: Sequence at one end of the junction differs from germline and may be a read error. This chain uses TRBV6-6 with TRBJ2-1; D perhaps matches TRBD2 (6 bases). CDR3 length equals 16 residues. Looked up from germline, CDR1 is MNHNY and CDR2 is SVGAGI (reference sequence). The DNA of the CDR3 is TGTGCCAGCTCCTCCCCATCGGGGGACTCCGACAATGAGCAGTTCTTC. Amino acid sequence: CASSSPSGDSDNEQFF.

The chain combines TRBV2 with TRBJ1-1; weak D call: TRBD1 (6 bases). V lost 10 bases, J lost 0 bases, and 12 bases lay in between. Germline-derived CDR1 and CDR2 are SNHLY and FYNNEI. There are 13 residues in the CDR3. CDR3 bases: TGTGCCAACGAGGGACAAGTGAACACTGAAGCTTTCTTT. The encoded protein is CANEGQVNTEAFF.

The chain joins TRBV7-9 to TRBJ2-3; D not certain. Trimming shortened V by 2 bases and J by 4 bases, and 10 bases separated the two germline ends. The germline V gene has CDR1 SEHNR and CDR2 FQNEAQ (reference sequence). This CDR3 spans 14 amino acids. The CDR3 region is CASSLPLAADTQYF. In DNA form, the CDR3 reads TGTGCCAGCAGCTTACCCTTGGCGGCAGATACGCAGTATTTT.

V usage is TRBV5-4 and J usage is TRBJ2-1; D gene unclear. Germline V lookup: CDR1 SGHNT, CDR2 YYREEE (reference sequence). There are 13 residues in the CDR3. V lost 1 base, J lost 5 bases, and 7 bases lay in between. CDR3 in amino acids: CASSLTPNNEQFF. DNA of the CDR3: TGTGCCAGCAGCTTGACACCCAACAATGAGCAGTTCTTC.

V usage is TRBV7-9 and J usage is TRBJ2-1, with D maybe TRBD1 (6 bases). The germline V gene encodes CDR1 SEHNR and CDR2 FQNEAQ (reference sequence). The CDR3 consists of 12 residues. V shed 4 bases and J shed 7 bases, with 8 bases lying between them. The CDR3 loop reads CASSWGRNEQFF. DNA for the CDR3: TGTGCCAGCAGCTGGGGGCGGAATGAGCAGTTCTTC.

This chain connects TRBV4-2 to TRBJ1-4; D is possibly TRBD1 (5 bases). This CDR3 spans 16 amino acids. Between the trimmed V and J ends, which lost 4 bases and 4 bases, there was a span of 16 bases. The germline V gene encodes CDR1 LGHNA and CDR2 YNFKEQ. The DNA of the CDR3 is TGTGCCAGCAGCCGGGGGGTGGGAGACGTTAATGAAAAACTGTTTTTT. It translates to CASSRGVGDVNEKLFF.

The chain has TRBV4-2 and TRBJ2-2; 12 nucleotides agree with TRBD2. The CDR3 runs 17 residues. Looked up from germline, CDR1 is LGHNA and CDR2 is YNFKEQ. The V gene end was trimmed by 5 bases and the J gene end by 5 bases; junction bases not matched to a gene: 9. The CDR3: CASSSRTSGDKTGELFF. The CDR3 nucleotides read TGTGCCAGCAGCTCCCGGACTAGCGGGGATAAGACCGGGGAGCTGTTTTTT.